This T cell receptor (beta chain) was sequenced during a study of blood T cells in healthy people across ages. Study findings and constraints: Estimates of total diversity, which came from one million sequenced T cells, were considered to be underestimates. Significant beta diversity loss was already apparent by age roughly 38, declining roughly linearly.

Donors were healthy Caucasian individuals from Russia aged roughly 6 to 90. Comments on this clonotype: No antigen is known for it.

Using a J-beta primer mix together with a sample-barcoded 5' primer, a second PCR was run for roughly 7 to 12 cycles. The study obtained at least 3 million CDR3-containing paired-end reads from every sample. MiXCR was run by TCRdb on the 5' RACE reads, yielding one entry per CDR3 protein. This table has some 1,500,000 distinct CDR3 sequences, less than 45% appearing once. With 2 bases removed from V and 5 bases from J, the gap between germline ends came to 15 bases. CDR1 and CDR2 (germline): SGHRS, YFSETQ. The CDR3 spans 15 residues. This sequence originates from a woman between 18 and 29 years old in good health. The gene calls are TRBV5-1 and TRBJ2-3; TRBD1 might be the D (5 bases). Sequencing was performed on blood. DNA for the CDR3: TGCGCCAGCAGCTTCACCCCCGAGACAGAAGATACGCAGTATTTT. As protein: CASSFTPETEDTQYF. The variable domain in full, with the rest retrieved from reference TRBV5-1 and TRBJ2-3, is KAGVTQTPRYLIKTRGQQVTLSCSPISGHRSVSWYQQTPGQGLQFLFEYFSETQRNKGNFPGRFSGRQFSNSRSEMNVSTLELGDSALYLCASSFTPETEDTQYFGPGTRLTVL.